The rows below give T cell receptor beta chains drawn from one sample of a study of beta chain features in type 1 diabetes. Data came from immunoSEQ multiplex PCR; TCRdb stores just in-frame clones and leaves some out. The table shows roughly 180,000 clones, with approximately 7.9% occurring only once. Specimen: central memory CD4+ T cells from blood. All receptors derive from a man aged 18 to 30 with type 1 diabetes. CDR3s include the opening cysteine and the closing phenylalanine or tryptophan. Where a row states a size, it is once, few, many or the class of an expanded clone; other rows omit it.

CASSLTGIRGYTF | . | TRBV27 | 13 | TRBJ1-2
CASSLGQGSYSNQPQHF | few | TRBV7-8 | 17 | TRBJ1-5
CASSQQGLAGSYNEQFF | many | TRBV4-3 | 17 | TRBJ2-1
CASSRGVSGTSTDTQYF | . | TRBV4-2 | 17 | TRBJ2-3
CAITRTGYGYTF | . | TRBV10-3 | 12 | TRBJ1-2
CAITGGGGYGYTF | . | TRBV2 | 13 | TRBJ1-2
CASSTNYGHGEQYF | few | TRBV7-2 | 14 | TRBJ2-7
CASSLRGAGNEQFF | . | TRBV28 | 14 | TRBJ2-1
CASSPAQGYEQYF | . | TRBV18 | 13 | TRBJ2-7
CASSGQGSGETQYF | . | TRBV5-6 | 14 | TRBJ2-5
CASSLAAGGLLEETQYF | . | TRBV5-1 | 17 | TRBJ2-5
CASSLQNPNSPLHF | few | TRBV5-4 | 14 | TRBJ1-6
CASSPGQSYEQYF | . | TRBV5-4 | 13 | TRBJ2-7
CASSVGTNYGYTF | . | TRBV9 | 13 | TRBJ1-2
CASSLGPGVRETQYF | few | TRBV5-1 | 15 | TRBJ2-5
CASSESGQGASPLHF | few | TRBV2 | 15 | TRBJ1-6
CASSPNPGRYNSPLHF | few | TRBV18 | 16 | TRBJ1-6
CASRGQEAGANVLTF | many | TRBV19 | 15 | TRBJ2-6
CASTTQIEQFF | . | TRBV2 | 11 | TRBJ2-1
CASSLNRERGQYF | . | TRBV7-2 | 13 | TRBJ2-7
CASGPTSGGAGDTQYF | many | TRBV7-9 | 16 | TRBJ2-3
CASSQAKRERSPYNEQFF | . | TRBV4-2 | 18 | TRBJ2-1
CASSQTSGGGSRYYNEQFF | . | TRBV4-3 | 19 | TRBJ2-1
CASSQDLRTSGGNEQFF | few | TRBV4-3 | 17 | TRBJ2-1
CSARGVTEQFF | few | TRBV20-1 | 11 | TRBJ2-1
CASSNRDSEAFF | . | TRBV2 | 12 | TRBJ1-1
CASSKGRGGDEQYF | few | TRBV21-1 | 14 | TRBJ2-7
CASSAPGGLAGVETQYF | . | TRBV6-1 | 17 | TRBJ2-5
CASSLGTTSNEQFF | . | TRBV5-4 | 14 | TRBJ2-1
CASSQVYAAARQQYF | . | TRBV4-3 | 15 | TRBJ2-7
CASSQYLTDTQYF | . | TRBV14 | 13 | TRBJ2-3
CASSEQLADYEQYF | few | TRBV25-1 | 14 | TRBJ2-7
CASSLSSGTSAPQHF | . | TRBV27 | 15 | TRBJ1-5
CATSRDQATGRETQYF | few | TRBV15 | 16 | TRBJ2-5
CASSVTVSTDTQYF | few | TRBV6-6 | 14 | TRBJ2-3
CASSLVGGVRKLFF | few | TRBV28 | 14 | TRBJ2-2
CASSSQNRGHEQYF | few | TRBV7-2 | 14 | TRBJ2-7
CASSITGLGETQYF | . | TRBV27 | 14 | TRBJ2-5
CASSETGTGLYGYTF | . | TRBV6-6 | 15 | TRBJ1-2
CASSLGGGQKWEQYF | few | TRBV7-2 | 15 | TRBJ2-7
CASSLEGIGELFF | few | TRBV5-1 | 13 | TRBJ2-2
CASSLQGVYGYTF | few | TRBV25-1 | 13 | TRBJ1-2
CASTARGTMGGEQYF | few | TRBV7-9 | 15 | TRBJ2-7
CASSFSGPGANVLTF | few | TRBV28 | 15 | TRBJ2-6
CASSLGLESADTQYF | . | TRBV28 | 15 | TRBJ2-3
CASSDRPQSYSNQPQHF | . | TRBV2 | 17 | TRBJ1-5
CASSRYFRLGANRDGDTEAFF | . | TRBV7-8 | 21 | TRBJ1-1
CASSEGWAGAFF | . | TRBV28 | 12 | TRBJ1-1
CASSYAQGAGNYEQYF | few | TRBV6-5 | 16 | TRBJ2-7
CASSRTVQGDEQYF | few | TRBV14 | 14 | TRBJ2-7
CAWLDRKKDNEQFF | few | TRBV30 | 14 | TRBJ2-1
CASSQVGGLTGGNVF | many | TRBV4-3 | 15 | TRBJ2-3
CASSPYGEGTGELFF | . | TRBV18 | 15 | TRBJ2-2
CASSRDSYYGYTF | . | TRBV13 | 13 | TRBJ1-2